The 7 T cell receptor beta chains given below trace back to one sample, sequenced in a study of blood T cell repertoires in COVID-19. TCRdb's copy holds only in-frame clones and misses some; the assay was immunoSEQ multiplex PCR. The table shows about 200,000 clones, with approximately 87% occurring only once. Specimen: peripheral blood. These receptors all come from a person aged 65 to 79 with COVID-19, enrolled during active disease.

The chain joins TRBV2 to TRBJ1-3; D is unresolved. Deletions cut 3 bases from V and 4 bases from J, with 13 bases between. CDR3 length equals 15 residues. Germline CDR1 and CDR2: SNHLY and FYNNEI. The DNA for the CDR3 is TGTGCCAGCAGTGACAGGCAGCTTAGGGGAAACACCATATATTTT. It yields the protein CASSDRQLRGNTIYF.

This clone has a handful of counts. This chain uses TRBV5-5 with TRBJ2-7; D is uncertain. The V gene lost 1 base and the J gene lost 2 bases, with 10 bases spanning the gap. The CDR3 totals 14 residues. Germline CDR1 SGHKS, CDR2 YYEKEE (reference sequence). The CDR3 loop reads CASSLLGSPYEQYF. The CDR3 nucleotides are TGTGCCAGCAGCTTGCTGGGCAGTCCCTACGAGCAGTACTTC.

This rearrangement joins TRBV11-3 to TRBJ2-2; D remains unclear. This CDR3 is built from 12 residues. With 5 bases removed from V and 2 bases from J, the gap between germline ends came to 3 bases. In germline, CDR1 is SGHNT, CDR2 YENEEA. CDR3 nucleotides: TGTGCCAGCAGCCCAAACACCGGGGAGCTGTTTTTT. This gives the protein CASSPNTGELFF.

CDR3 nucleotides: TGTGCCAGCAGCCGGGAAACAGGGACAGGGGGTCTCGAGGACACCGGGGAGCTGTTTTTT. This encodes CASSRETGTGGLEDTGELFF. The chain combines TRBV21-1 with TRBJ2-2; the D call TRBD1 from the table was never checked on the DNA. TRBV21-1 counts as a pseudogene. CDR3 length: 20 residues.

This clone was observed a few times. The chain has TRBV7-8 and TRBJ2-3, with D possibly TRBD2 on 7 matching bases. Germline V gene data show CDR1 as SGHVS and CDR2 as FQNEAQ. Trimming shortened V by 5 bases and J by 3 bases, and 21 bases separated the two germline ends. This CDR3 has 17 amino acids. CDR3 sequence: CASSPSGGAGATDTQYF. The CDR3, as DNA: TGTGCCAGCAGCCCGTCCGGTGGCGCGGGGGCAACAGATACGCAGTATTTT.

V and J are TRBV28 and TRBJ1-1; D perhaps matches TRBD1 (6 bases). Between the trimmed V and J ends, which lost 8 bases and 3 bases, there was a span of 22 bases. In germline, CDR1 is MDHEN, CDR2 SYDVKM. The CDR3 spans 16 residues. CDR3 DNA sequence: TGTGCCAGCCAATCTTGGGACACTCCCGGGGACACTGAAGCTTTCTTT. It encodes CASQSWDTPGDTEAFF.

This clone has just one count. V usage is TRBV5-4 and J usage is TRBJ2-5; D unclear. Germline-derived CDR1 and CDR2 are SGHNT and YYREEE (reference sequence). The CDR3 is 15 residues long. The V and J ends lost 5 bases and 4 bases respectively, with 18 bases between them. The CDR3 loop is CASSFEVARGETQYF. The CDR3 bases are TGTGCCAGCAGTTTTGAGGTGGCCCGTGGAGAGACCCAGTACTTC.